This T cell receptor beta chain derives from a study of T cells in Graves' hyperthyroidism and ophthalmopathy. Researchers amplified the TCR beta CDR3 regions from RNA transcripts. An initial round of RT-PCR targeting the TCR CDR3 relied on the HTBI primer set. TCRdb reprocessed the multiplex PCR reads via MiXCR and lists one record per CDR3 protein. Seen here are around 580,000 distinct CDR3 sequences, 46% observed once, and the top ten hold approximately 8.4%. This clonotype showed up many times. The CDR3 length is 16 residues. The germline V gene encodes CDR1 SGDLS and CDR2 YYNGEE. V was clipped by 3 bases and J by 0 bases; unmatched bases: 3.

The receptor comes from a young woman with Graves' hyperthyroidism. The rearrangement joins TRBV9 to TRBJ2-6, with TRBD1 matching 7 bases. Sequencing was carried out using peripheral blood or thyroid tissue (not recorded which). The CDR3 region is CASSARQGSGANVLTF. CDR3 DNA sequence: TGTGCCAGCAGCGCTAGACAGGGCTCTGGGGCCAACGTCCTGACTTTC.